A selection of T cell receptor beta chains follows, all from one sample in a study of shared clonotypes between healthy human individuals. Using immunoSEQ multiplex PCR, the repertoire was profiled, and TCRdb retains in-frame clones only, with some absent. The table has about 990,000 clones, 78% seen once. The source material was memory CD4+ T cells from PBMCs. These receptor sequences come from a young man in good health. Some clones in this sample may be carry-over from other donors' samples. The CDR3 runs from the conserved cysteine through the conserved F or W. D genes are given only for firm matches. Rows give clone size only sometimes, using once, few, many, or a class for an expanded clone.

cdr3_aa | cdr3_nt | clone_size | v_call | d_call | j_call
CASSFGEGIEAFF | TGTGCCAGCAGCTTTGGTGAGGGGATTGAAGCTTTCTTT | few | TRBV7-2 | . | TRBJ1-1
CASSLVSPGPYEQYF | TGTGCCAGCAGCTTGGTTAGTCCAGGGCCCTACGAGCAGTACTTC | . | TRBV5-4 | . | TRBJ2-7
CASSLFYGSTDTQYF | TGTGCCAGCAGCCTCTTTTACGGATCCACAGATACGCAGTATTTT | many | TRBV9 | . | TRBJ2-3
CASSPTGTGTHEQFF | TGTGCCAGCAGCCCCACCGGGACAGGGACCCATGAGCAGTTCTTC | . | TRBV7-3 | TRBD1 | TRBJ2-1
CASSPAQVITDTQYF | TGTGCCAGCAGTCCGGCCCAGGTCATCACAGATACGCAGTATTTT | . | TRBV28 | . | TRBJ2-3
CASTIGRARSYEQYF | TGTGCCAGCACAATAGGGAGGGCGCGCTCCTACGAGCAGTACTTC | . | TRBV6-5 | TRBD2 | TRBJ2-7
CASSPQTGPYEQYF | TGTGCCAGCAGCCCGCAGACAGGGCCCTACGAGCAGTACTTC | . | TRBV7-9 | TRBD1 | TRBJ2-7
CSVEEGMNTEAFF | TGCAGCGTTGAGGAGGGGATGAACACTGAAGCTTTCTTT | few | TRBV29-1 | . | TRBJ1-1
CASSPPGDITDGYTF | TGTGCCAGCAGCCCTCCCGGTGACATTACGGATGGCTACACCTTC | . | TRBV11-2 | . | TRBJ1-2
CASTGQGSEAFF | TGTGCCAGCACCGGACAGGGCTCTGAAGCTTTCTTT | . | TRBV2 | TRBD1 | TRBJ1-1
CASSFGDGYTF | TGTGCCAGCAGTTTTGGAGATGGCTACACCTTC | . | TRBV28 | . | TRBJ1-2
CASSSGTSGSANTQYF | TGCGCCAGCAGCTCCGGGACTAGCGGGAGTGCAAATACGCAGTATTTT | few | TRBV5-1 | TRBD2 | TRBJ2-3
CASSLRTNRDTQYF | TGCGCCAGCAGCCTTCGGACAAACAGGGATACGCAGTATTTT | . | TRBV5-1 | . | TRBJ2-3
CASTDPPHHTEAFF | TGTGCCAGCACAGACCCCCCGCATCACACTGAAGCTTTCTTT | . | TRBV7-9 | . | TRBJ1-1
CASSTANTGELFF | TGTGCCAGCAGCACAGCTAACACCGGGGAGCTGTTTTTT | few | TRBV7-9 | . | TRBJ2-2
CASSYGGTNNYNEQFF | TGTGCCAGCAGTTACGGGGGGACTAACAACTACAATGAGCAGTTCTTC | many | TRBV6-5 | TRBD2 | TRBJ2-1
CASKGPRTQYF | TGTGCCAGTAAGGGGCCGAGGACCCAGTACTTC | . | TRBV19 | . | TRBJ2-5
CASSTLVRHEQYF | TGTGCCAGCAGCACACTTGTTCGGCACGAGCAGTACTTC | few | TRBV11-2 | . | TRBJ2-7
CASSDYRGGQETQYF | TGTGCCAGCAGTGACTATAGGGGGGGTCAAGAGACCCAGTACTTC | . | TRBV6-1 | . | TRBJ2-5
CASSYANSGTQYF | TGTGCCAGCAGTTACGCGAACTCGGGTACGCAGTATTTT | . | TRBV6-5 | . | TRBJ2-3
CASSLGTSGRRSFNEQFF | TGTGCCAGCAGCTTGGGGACTAGCGGGAGGCGATCTTTCAATGAGCAGTTCTTC | . | TRBV7-9 | TRBD2 | TRBJ2-1
CASSLSSLFTDTQYF | TGTGCCAGCAGCTTATCCTCACTGTTCACAGATACGCAGTATTTT | few | TRBV7-3 | . | TRBJ2-3
CASGEGGLINTIYF | TGTGCCAGCGGGGAAGGGGGCCTTATAAACACCATATATTTT | . | TRBV9 | TRBD1 | TRBJ1-3
CAISVGTGLGRQPQHF | TGTGCCATCAGTGTCGGGACAGGGTTGGGGCGCCAGCCCCAGCATTTT | . | TRBV10-3 | TRBD1 | TRBJ1-5
CASSQAPAGGYEQYF | TGCGCCAGCAGCCAAGCTCCAGCGGGAGGGTACGAGCAGTACTTC | . | TRBV4-3 | TRBD2 | TRBJ2-7
CASSPLAGGTDTQYF | TGTGCCAGCAGCCCACTAGCGGGGGGCACAGATACGCAGTATTTT | . | TRBV5-6 | TRBD2 | TRBJ2-3
CASSLGASGGSYEQYF | TGCGCCAGCAGCTTGGGCGCGTCGGGGGGTTCTTACGAGCAGTACTTC | . | TRBV5-1 | TRBD2 | TRBJ2-7
CASTETGDNTDTQYF | TGTGCCAGCACCGAGACAGGGGATAACACAGATACGCAGTATTTT | . | TRBV9 | TRBD1 | TRBJ2-3
CASSGNVIKREAYYEQFF | TGTGCCAGCAGCGGGAACGTGATTAAGCGGGAGGCCTACTATGAGCAGTTCTTC | few | TRBV9 | TRBD2 | TRBJ2-1
CASSVGRQGRQETQYF | TGTGCCAGCAGCGTAGGTCGGCAGGGGCGCCAAGAGACCCAGTACTTC | . | TRBV9 | . | TRBJ2-5
CASSQGTVGAETQYF | TGTGCCAGCAGCCAAGGGACAGTTGGAGCGGAGACCCAGTACTTC | few | TRBV9 | TRBD1 | TRBJ2-5
CATQGERSNQPQHF | TGTGCCACCCAAGGGGAGAGGAGCAATCAGCCCCAGCATTTT | many | TRBV19 | . | TRBJ1-5
CASGVRAEKLFF | TGTGCCAGCGGAGTCCGGGCCGAAAAACTGTTTTTT | few | TRBV2 | . | TRBJ1-4
CASSPQAGGTYEQYF | TGTGCCAGCTCACCGCAGGCAGGGGGAACTTACGAGCAGTACTTC | . | TRBV18 | TRBD1 | TRBJ2-7
CASSLERGRSYNEQFF | TGCGCCAGCAGCTTGGAACGCGGGAGGAGTTACAATGAGCAGTTCTTC | . | TRBV5-1 | TRBD2 | TRBJ2-1
CATGTGERGYTF | TGTGCCACCGGAACAGGGGAAAGAGGCTACACCTTC | many | TRBV15 | TRBD1 | TRBJ1-2
CASSQERGGLAGFWYEQYF | TGCGCCAGCAGCCAAGAAAGAGGAGGACTAGCGGGTTTCTGGTACGAGCAGTACTTC | . | TRBV4-3 | TRBD2 | TRBJ2-7
CASSPNARYEQYF | TGTGCCAGCTCACCAAATGCCAGGTACGAGCAGTACTTC | once | TRBV18 | . | TRBJ2-7
CASSRGSGTGTDTQYF | TGTGCCAGCAGCCGTGGGAGCGGGACTGGCACAGATACGCAGTATTTT | . | TRBV7-3 | TRBD2 | TRBJ2-3
CASSPPLQGWGEQYF | TGTGCCAGCAGCCCCCCGCTGCAGGGCTGGGGCGAGCAGTACTTC | . | TRBV5-5 | . | TRBJ2-7
CASSAGGSSTDTQYF | TGTGCCAGCAGCGCGGGCGGGAGTAGTACAGATACGCAGTATTTT | . | TRBV5-4 | TRBD2 | TRBJ2-3
CASSENRAGYGYTF | TGTGCCAGCAGTGAGAACAGGGCGGGCTATGGCTACACCTTC | many | TRBV6-4 | . | TRBJ1-2
CASSRTDSPLHF | TGTGCCAGCAGCCGCACCGATTCACCCCTCCACTTT | . | TRBV28 | . | TRBJ1-6
CASSPGPGTYNEQFF | TGTGCCAGCTCCCCGGGGCCGGGAACCTACAATGAGCAGTTCTTC | few | TRBV18 | . | TRBJ2-1
CASSLGETGARNEQFF | TGCGCCAGCAGCTTGGGGGAAACGGGAGCTAGAAATGAGCAGTTCTTC | . | TRBV5-1 | . | TRBJ2-1
CASSLGSLAGDRETQYF | TGTGCCAGCAGCTTAGGGTCCCTAGCGGGAGACAGAGAGACCCAGTACTTC | . | TRBV7-2 | TRBD2 | TRBJ2-5
CASSRTGTFYEQYF | TGTGCCAGCAGTCGGACAGGGACTTTCTACGAGCAGTACTTC | . | TRBV6-5 | TRBD1 | TRBJ2-7
CASSLVSSGHGYTF | TGCGCCAGCAGCTTGGTTTCGTCCGGGCATGGCTACACCTTC | . | TRBV5-1 | . | TRBJ1-2
CASSAGLISNQPQHF | TGTGCCAGCAGCGCGGGACTGATTAGCAATCAGCCCCAGCATTTT | . | TRBV6-1 | . | TRBJ1-5
CASSKESNEKLFF | TGTGCCAGCAGTAAGGAAAGTAATGAAAAACTGTTTTTT | once | TRBV2 | . | TRBJ1-4
CASSASQTAQYF | TGTGCCAGCAGTGCTTCCCAGACGGCCCAGTACTTC | many | TRBV6-1 | . | TRBJ2-5
CASSQRVKREKLFF | TGTGCCAGCAGTCAAAGGGTTAAGAGAGAAAAACTGTTTTTT | . | TRBV2 | . | TRBJ1-4
CASSLGSVPNEKLFF | TGTGCCAGCAGCTTGGGATCAGTCCCTAATGAAAAACTGTTTTTT | . | TRBV5-5 | . | TRBJ1-4
CASSQVLRGGEQYF | TGTGCCAGCAGCCAAGTTTTGAGGGGCGGCGAGCAGTACTTC | . | TRBV4-2 | . | TRBJ2-7
CASSGENKYSNQPQHF | TGTGCCAGTAGTGGGGAGAACAAGTATAGCAATCAGCCCCAGCATTTT | . | TRBV19 | . | TRBJ1-5
CASSVEGTGSPNSYGYTF | TGTGCCAGCAGCGTAGAAGGGACAGGGAGTCCCAATTCCTATGGCTACACCTTC | . | TRBV9 | TRBD1 | TRBJ1-2
CASSGRYGEGVYNEQFF | TGTGCCAGCAGCGGGCGGTATGGGGAGGGGGTATACAATGAGCAGTTCTTC | . | TRBV7-9 | . | TRBJ2-1
CASGSSLNYGYTF | TGTGCTAGTGGTTCGTCCCTCAACTATGGCTACACCTTC | . | TRBV12-5 | . | TRBJ1-2
CASSSTPNYGYTF | TGTGCCAGCAGCTCGACACCTAACTATGGCTACACCTTC | . | TRBV5-6 | . | TRBJ1-2